This TCR beta chain was recovered during a study of T cell repertoires in cytomegalovirus infection. Overall study: The authors used CMV epitopes that were HLA-C-restricted (recently identified) and HLA-B-restricted (well studied). Public TCR beta signatures indicated both CMV infection and matching HLA type.

TCRdb re-called the reads with MiXCR, one entry per CDR3 protein. This sample has tens of thousands of distinct CDR3 sequences, with 20% to 25% found just once. General study points: In two of eight donors, the top clonotype was HLA-C-restricted CMV-specific. Totalled public TCR beta family frequency picked out people who carried CMV plus the relevant HLA.

The germline V gene encodes CDR1 LGHDT and CDR2 YNNKEL (reference sequence). The CDR3 is 15 amino acids. J was trimmed by 5 bases and V by 1 base; bases with no gene match: 4. To note about this clonotype: Its specificity is not known.

The clonotype originates from a human donor in good health (CMV status not recorded). Some clones in this sample may be carry-over from other donors' samples. The sample in question was CD8+ T cells from cultured PBMCs, obtained from culture after CMV antigen stimulation. The gene calls are TRBV3-1 and TRBJ1-4, with 7 bases fitting TRBD1. For the CDR3, the DNA is TGTGCCAGCAGCCAAGTGGGACAGAGAAATGAAAAACTGTTTTTT. It yields the protein CASSQVGQRNEKLFF.